The source of this T cell receptor (beta chain) is a study of blood T cells in healthy people across ages. The authors ran a second PCR of about 6 to 11 cycles using a sample-barcoded 5' primer and a J-beta primer mix. TCRdb re-analysed the 5' RACE reads in MiXCR, keeping a single row per CDR3 protein. The data show 1.5 million to 2 million distinct CDR3 sequences, around 40% seen once. This clonotype has just one count. Germline V gene sequence: CDR1 SEHNR, CDR2 FQNEAQ (reference sequence). The CDR3 length is 15 residues. The ends lost 5 bases at V and 5 bases at J; junction bases unmatched: 4. The sample taken for sequencing was blood. The TCR originated in a human donor in good health. The chain joins TRBV7-9 to TRBJ2-1; 12 bases line up with TRBD2. The CDR3 DNA is TGTGCCAGCAGCCCTCGACTAGCGGGGGACAATGAGCAGTTCTTC. Translating it yields CASSPRLAGDNEQFF.